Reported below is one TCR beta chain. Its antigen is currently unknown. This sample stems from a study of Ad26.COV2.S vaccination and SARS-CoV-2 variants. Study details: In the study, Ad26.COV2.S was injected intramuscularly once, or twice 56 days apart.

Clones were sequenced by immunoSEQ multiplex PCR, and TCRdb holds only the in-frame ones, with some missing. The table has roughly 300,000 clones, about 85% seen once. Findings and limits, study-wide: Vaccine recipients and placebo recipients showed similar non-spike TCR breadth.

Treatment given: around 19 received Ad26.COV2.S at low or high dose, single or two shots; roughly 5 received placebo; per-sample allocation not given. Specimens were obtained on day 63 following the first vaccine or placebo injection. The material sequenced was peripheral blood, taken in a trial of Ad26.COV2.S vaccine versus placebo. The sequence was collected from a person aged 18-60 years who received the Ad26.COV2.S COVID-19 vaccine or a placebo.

CDR3 residues: CASSLRVVGYGYTF. The CDR3 DNA follows: TGTGCCAGCAGTTTACGGGTAGTGGGCTATGGCTACACCTTC. The rearrangement links TRBV28 to TRBJ1-2; D call uncertain. The germline V gene encodes CDR1 MDHEN and CDR2 SYDVKM. Deletions cut 2 bases from V and 4 bases from J, with 11 bases between. The CDR3 totals 14 residues.